This is a list of T cell receptor beta chains from one sample in a study of T cell responses to AZD1222 COVID-19 vaccine. TCRdb's copy holds only in-frame clones and misses some; the assay was immunoSEQ multiplex PCR. The sample holds 130,000 to 150,000 clones, roughly 89% seen once. Specimen: peripheral blood, collected 28 days after the second AZD1222 dose. Receptors were obtained from an adult who received the AZD1222 COVID-19 vaccine. Both conserved end residues are part of each CDR3. D genes are given only for firm matches. Rows give clone size only sometimes, using once, few, many, or a class for an expanded clone.

D: TRBD1; J: TRBJ1-1; size: -; V: TRBV4-3; CDR3: CASSQAQGDTEAFF; DNA: TGCGCCAGCAGCCAAGCACAGGGGGACACTGAAGCTTTCTTT
D: TRBD1; J: TRBJ1-2; size: -; V: TRBV19; CDR3: CASTIDSQGDYGYTF; DNA: TGTGCCAGTACCATCGACTCACAGGGGGACTATGGCTACACCTTC
D: -; J: TRBJ1-2; size: -; V: TRBV7-9; CDR3: CASSLKGSQGGYTF; DNA: TGTGCCAGCAGCTTAAAAGGCTCCCAGGGTGGCTACACCTTC
D: -; J: TRBJ1-2; size: -; V: TRBV6-2/TRBV6-3; CDR3: CASSLDGRSGYTF; DNA: TGTGCCAGCAGTTTGGACGGTCGAAGCGGCTACACCTTC
D: TRBD1; J: TRBJ2-2; size: -; V: TRBV27; CDR3: CASTLGWGQGTAGELFF; DNA: TGTGCCAGCACCTTAGGGTGGGGACAGGGGACGGCCGGGGAGCTGTTTTTT
D: -; J: TRBJ2-2; size: -; V: TRBV7-9; CDR3: CASSYVPGELFF; DNA: TGTGCCAGCAGCTATGTCCCCGGGGAGCTGTTTTTT
D: -; J: TRBJ1-1; size: -; V: TRBV4-1; CDR3: CASSQDRLETGDQAFF; DNA: TGCGCCAGCAGCCAAGATCGTTTGGAGACTGGAGACCAAGCTTTCTTT
D: -; J: TRBJ2-7; size: many; V: TRBV6-2/TRBV6-3; CDR3: CASSLYSEQYF; DNA: TGTGCCAGCAGTCTCTACAGTGAGCAGTACTTC
D: -; J: TRBJ2-1; size: -; V: TRBV4-1; CDR3: CASSQVWDNHRNEQFF; DNA: TGCGCCAGCAGCCAAGTGTGGGACAATCATAGGAATGAGCAGTTCTTC
D: TRBD1; J: TRBJ1-2; size: once; V: TRBV5-4; CDR3: CASSSKTGTYGYTF; DNA: TGTGCCAGCAGCTCCAAGACAGGGACCTATGGCTACACCTTC
D: TRBD2; J: TRBJ2-7; size: -; V: TRBV7-6; CDR3: CASSLAISSGGHEQYF; DNA: TGTGCCAGCAGCTTAGCGATTTCCTCGGGGGGTCACGAGCAGTACTTC
D: TRBD1; J: TRBJ2-2; size: -; V: TRBV6-5; CDR3: CASSYSTAGGTGELFF; DNA: TGTGCCAGCAGTTACTCGACGGCAGGGGGCACCGGGGAGCTGTTTTTT
D: -; J: TRBJ1-2; size: -; V: TRBV11-2; CDR3: CASSFETAPNYGYTF; DNA: TGTGCCAGCAGCTTTGAAACAGCTCCTAACTATGGCTACACCTTC
D: TRBD2; J: TRBJ2-7; size: -; V: TRBV4-3; CDR3: CASSQGPPSSGHYEQYF; DNA: TGCGCCAGCAGCCAAGGCCCCCCTTCTAGCGGGCATTACGAGCAGTACTTC
D: -; J: TRBJ2-1; size: -; V: TRBV27; CDR3: CASSLGTSGRNEQFF; DNA: TGTGCCAGCAGTTTAGGGACGTCGGGCCGCAATGAGCAGTTCTTC
D: -; J: TRBJ1-1; size: -; V: TRBV5-4; CDR3: CASARGTEAFF; DNA: TGTGCCAGCGCCCGGGGAACTGAAGCTTTCTTT
D: -; J: TRBJ1-1; size: -; V: TRBV7-9; CDR3: CASSQEAGDTEAFF; DNA: TGTGCCAGCAGCCAAGAAGCCGGTGACACTGAAGCTTTCTTT
D: -; J: TRBJ2-6; size: -; V: TRBV19; CDR3: CASRMGPAGANVLTF; DNA: TGTGCCAGTAGGATGGGTCCGGCTGGGGCCAACGTCCTGACTTTC
D: -; J: TRBJ2-1; size: -; V: TRBV7-9; CDR3: CASSFGTISSYNEQFF; DNA: TGTGCCAGCAGCTTTGGCACCATATCCTCCTACAATGAGCAGTTCTTC
D: -; J: TRBJ2-7; size: -; V: TRBV4-3; CDR3: CASSQDSGEQYF; DNA: TGCGCCAGCAGCCAAGATAGTGGCGAGCAGTACTTC
D: TRBD2; J: TRBJ2-7; size: -; V: TRBV18; CDR3: CASSPRTSGRDNAEQYF; DNA: TGTGCCAGCTCACCACGGACTAGCGGGAGGGACAATGCCGAGCAGTACTTC
D: -; J: TRBJ2-1; size: -; V: TRBV7-3; CDR3: CASSWVGGGSYNEQFF; DNA: TGTGCCAGCAGCTGGGTGGGAGGAGGCTCCTACAATGAGCAGTTCTTC
D: TRBD1; J: TRBJ1-6; size: -; V: TRBV27; CDR3: CASSLTGGQGFSYNSPLHF; DNA: TGTGCCAGCAGTTTAACCGGCGGACAGGGGTTCTCCTATAATTCACCCCTCCACTTT
D: TRBD2; J: TRBJ2-7; size: -; V: TRBV11-2; CDR3: CASSSGIRLAGTYEQYF; DNA: TGTGCCAGCAGCTCTGGTATTCGACTAGCGGGGACCTACGAGCAGTACTTC
D: -; J: TRBJ1-2; size: -; V: TRBV11-3; CDR3: CASSFLGNYGYTF; DNA: TGTGCCAGCAGCTTCCTGGGGAACTATGGCTACACCTTC
D: -; J: TRBJ2-3; size: -; V: TRBV4-1; CDR3: CASSQGQFITDTQYF; DNA: TGCGCCAGCAGCCAAGGACAGTTCATCACAGATACGCAGTATTTT